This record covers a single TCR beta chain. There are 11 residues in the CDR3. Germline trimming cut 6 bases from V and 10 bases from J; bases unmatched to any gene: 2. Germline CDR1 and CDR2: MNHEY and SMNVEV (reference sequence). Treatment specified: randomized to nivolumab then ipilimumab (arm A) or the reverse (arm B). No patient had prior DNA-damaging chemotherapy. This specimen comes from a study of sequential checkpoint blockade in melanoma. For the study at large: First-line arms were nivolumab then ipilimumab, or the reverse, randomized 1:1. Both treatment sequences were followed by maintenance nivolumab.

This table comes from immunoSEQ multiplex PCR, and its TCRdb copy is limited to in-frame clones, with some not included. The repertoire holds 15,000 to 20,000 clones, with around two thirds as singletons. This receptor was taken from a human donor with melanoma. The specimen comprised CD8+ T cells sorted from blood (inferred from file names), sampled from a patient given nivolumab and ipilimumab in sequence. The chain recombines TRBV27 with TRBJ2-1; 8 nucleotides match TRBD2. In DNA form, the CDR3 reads TGTGCCAGCAGAATAGCGGGGGAGCAGTTCTTC. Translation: CASRIAGEQFF.